This T cell receptor (beta chain) was found in a study of blood T cell repertoires in COVID-19. The wider study: The samples span acute and convalescent COVID-19 from the United States, Italy and Spain.

Sequencing used immunoSEQ multiplex PCR; TCRdb keeps in-frame clones, though not all of them. The sample shows roughly 160,000 clones, 90% to 95% of them seen only once. Trimming pared 6 bases from V and 2 bases from J, leaving 16 bases between. CDR1 and CDR2 (germline): MNHEY, SMNVEV (reference sequence). This CDR3 is 15 amino acids long. This TCR came from a middle-aged man with acute or convalescent COVID-19. The chain recombines TRBV27 with TRBJ1-2; D is possibly TRBD1 (6 bases). Sequencing was performed on peripheral blood. The CDR3 DNA reads as TGTGCCAGCAGGGGACACCGGGACGGGAACTATGGCTACACCTTC. Amino acid sequence: CASRGHRDGNYGYTF.